This TCR beta chain was sequenced for a study of beta chain features in type 1 diabetes. One heparinised blood draw averaging about 110 mL was given by each donor. Findings and caveats of the study: The similarity of naive, central memory and Treg TCRB repertoires appeared greater among patients than among healthy donors. People with Type 1 diabetes carried modestly yet significantly shorter TCRB CDR3s in all four CD4+ subsets. cDNA-based sequencing might over-represent cells highly expressing TCR.

The whole isolated RNA underwent reverse transcription, so sequencing captured expressed TCRB transcripts. Data came from immunoSEQ multiplex PCR; TCRdb stores just in-frame clones and leaves some out. The sample carries more than 250,000 clones, roughly 21% recorded once. As concerns this clone: Its antigen is not identified.

Trimming cost V 4 bases and J 4 bases, with 19 bases left between them. The CDR3 has 15 amino acids. Germline loops: CDR1 SQVTM, CDR2 ANQGSEA. The sample comprised naive CD4+ T cells from blood. The sequence derives from a woman aged 40 to 55 with type 1 diabetes. The J gene is TRBJ1-1, the V gene TRBV29-1; D may be TRBD1 (5 bases). The CDR3 coding sequence is TGCAGCGTTGGCGCGGGAGGGGTTGGGGGCACTGAAGCTTTCTTT. Translated: CSVGAGGVGGTEAFF.